The 10 T cell receptor beta chains listed next were all sequenced from one sample in a study of T cell repertoires in cytomegalovirus infection. No antigen has been identified for these receptors. MiXCR, applied by TCRdb to the reads, yields one record per CDR3 protein. The table has 55,000 to 70,000 distinct CDR3 sequences, around 21% seen once. The source material was PBMCs, sequenced either directly or after in vitro stimulation (not recorded which). The origin of the receptors is a human donor in good health (CMV status not recorded). Some clones in this sample may be carry-over from other donors' samples.

This clonotype has just a few counts. The V gene is TRBV7-2, the J gene TRBJ2-5; perhaps TRBD2 as D (5 bases). From germline, CDR1 is SGHTA and CDR2 FQGNSA. Trimming stripped 5 bases from V and 5 bases from J, with 12 bases between. The CDR3 has 13 amino acids. CDR3 sequence reads: CASSRWTGETQYF. As DNA, the CDR3 is TGTGCCAGCAGCAGATGGACGGGGGAGACCCAGTACTTC.

This clonotype came up a few times. The CDR3 here is CASSPDRRSSYNEQFF. The CDR3 nucleotides are TGTGCCAGCAGTCCGGACAGGCGATCCTCCTACAATGAGCAGTTCTTC. The genes are TRBV28 and TRBJ2-1; 7 bases agree with TRBD1. The V segment lost 5 bases and the J segment 0 bases; nucleotides outside the gene matches: 7. The CDR3 consists of 16 residues. Looked up from germline, CDR1 is MDHEN and CDR2 is SYDVKM. Filled out from reference TRBV28 and TRBJ2-1, the complete variable domain reads DVKVTQSSRYLVKRTGEKVFLECVQDMDHENMFWYRQDPGLGLRLIYFSYDVKMKEKGDIPEGYSVSREKKERFSLILESASTNQTSMYLCASSPDRRSSYNEQFFGPGTRLTVL.

This clonotype was counted a few times. This sequence joins TRBV28 and TRBJ1-5; 7 bases fit TRBD1. CDR1 is MDHEN, CDR2 SYDVKM, per germline. The CDR3 runs to 13 residues. Losses at the gene ends were 6 bases for V and 6 bases for J; bases not matched to a gene: 5. The CDR3 DNA follows: TGTGCCAGCAGACGACAGGGCCCTCAGCCCCAGCATTTT. It encodes CASRRQGPQPQHF.

This rearrangement joins TRBV19 to TRBJ1-3; D is uncertain. The CDR3 totals 15 residues. The V gene's germline CDR1 is LNHDA and CDR2 SQIVND (reference sequence). The V end lost 4 bases, the J end lost 1 base, and 11 bases lay between the germline ends. The CDR3 here is CASSTPMESGNTIYF. The CDR3 coding sequence is TGTGCCAGTAGTACCCCCATGGAGTCTGGAAACACCATATATTTT. The whole variable domain, filled in from reference TRBV19 and TRBJ1-3, reads DGGITQSPKYLFRKEGQNVTLSCEQNLNHDAMYWYRQDPGQGLRLIYYSQIVNDFQKGDIAEGYSVSREKKESFPLTVTSAQKNPTAFYLCASSTPMESGNTIYFGEGSWLTVV.

This clonotype was counted between two and nine times. The V and J genes are TRBV12-3 or TRBV12-4 and TRBJ1-1, with D possibly TRBD1 on 5 matching bases. V dropped 6 bases and J dropped 8 bases, with 10 bases sitting between them. CDR3 length: 11 amino acids. The DNA for the CDR3 is TGTGCCAGCAGCCAGGGCCCGGAAGCTTTCTTT. Encoded protein: CASSQGPEAFF.

The V gene is TRBV20-1, the J gene TRBJ1-6; unclear D gene. The germline CDR1 and CDR2 sequences are DFQATT and SNEGSKA (reference sequence). Trimming left V 6 bases short and J 0 bases short, with 9 bases between. The length of the CDR3 is 14 residues. CDR3 nucleotide sequence: TGCAGTGCGTCACAGAGCTCCTATAATTCACCCCTCCACTTT. Translating gives CSASQSSYNSPLHF.

This clonotype was seen more than once but under ten times. The CDR3: CASSRTAGGSYEQYF. The CDR3 DNA reads as TGTGCCAGCAGTCGGACAGCCGGGGGCTCCTACGAGCAGTACTTC. The rearrangement links TRBV12-3 or TRBV12-4 to TRBJ2-7; TRBD1 or TRBD2 may be the D gene (6 bases each). The CDR3 runs 15 residues. Trimming removed 5 bases at V and 0 bases at J, with 14 bases between.

The rearrangement links TRBV6-6 to TRBJ1-4; D gene uncertain. With 5 bases removed from V and 3 bases from J, the gap between germline ends came to 16 bases. The CDR3 is made up of 16 amino acids. Germline CDR1 MNHNY, CDR2 SVGAGI (reference sequence). CDR3 coding DNA: TGTGCCAGCAGTAGATTCTCTAGAGGAGCTAATGAAAAACTGTTTTTT. Its translation is CASSRFSRGANEKLFF.

The chain couples TRBV7-3 to TRBJ2-3; 7 positions agree with TRBD1. The CDR3 totals 15 residues. V lost 5 bases to trimming and J lost 1 base; unmatched junction nucleotides: 6. In germline, CDR1 is SGHTA, CDR2 FQGTGA. The CDR3 bases are TGTGCCAGCAGCCCGACAGGGCTTGGCACAGATACGCAGTATTTT. Its protein product is CASSPTGLGTDTQYF.

The rearrangement joins TRBV12-3 or TRBV12-4 to TRBJ1-3, with D possibly TRBD1 on 6 matching bases. The CDR3 is 15 residues long. V lost 5 bases, J lost 6 bases, and 17 bases lay in between. The CDR3 DNA sequence: TGTGCCAGCAGTCCGAGACAGGCACTGGAAAACACCATATATTTT. It yields the protein CASSPRQALENTIYF.